This passage covers 21 T cell receptor beta chains from one sample sequenced in a study of blood T cells in healthy people across ages. A second roughly 7 to 12 cycle PCR used barcoded and J-beta primers. From the 5' RACE reads, TCRdb called clonotypes with MiXCR, one entry per CDR3 protein. Here the sample spans about 800,000 distinct CDR3 sequences, approximately 25% being singletons. These data also featured in a second study, about T cells of mothers and their children.

Sequences were obtained from blood. These receptors came from a boy aged 10-17 years in good health.

J is TRBJ2-5 and V is TRBV4-1; 11 bases are shared with TRBD2. Germline lookup yields CDR1 MGHRA and CDR2 YSYEKL. This CDR3 is built from 17 residues. V lost 4 bases to trimming and J lost 2 bases; unmatched junction nucleotides: 9. The CDR3 sequence is CASSPPAGTSGQETQYF. DNA of the CDR3: TGCGCCAGCAGCCCCCCAGCAGGGACTAGCGGTCAAGAGACCCAGTACTTC.

This clonotype was found a few times. One end of the junction varies from germline; a read error may be responsible. This sequence joins TRBV28 and TRBJ1-6; TRBD1 matches 11 bases. The CDR3 is made up of 16 amino acids. The germline V gene encodes CDR1 MDHEN and CDR2 SYDVKM. CDR3 region: CASSLGTGGSNPPLHF. The CDR3 DNA is TGTGCCAGCAGTTTAGGGACAGGGGGGTCTAATCCACCCCTCCACTTT.

V gene TRBV5-8 combines with J gene TRBJ2-3; possibly TRBD2 for D (5 bases). Germline V gene lookup returns CDR1 SGHTS and CDR2 YDEGEE. Trimming removed 2 bases from V and 3 bases from J, with 16 bases in between. This CDR3 region has 16 residues. CDR3 coding DNA: TGTGCCAGCAGCTTATGGTCAGCGGTGGGGACAGATACGCAGTATTTT. Its translation: CASSLWSAVGTDTQYF.

The rearrangement links TRBV14 to TRBJ1-2; 11 nucleotides line up with TRBD1. Germline CDR1 reads SGHDN; CDR2 reads FVKESK. Trimming took 4 bases from V and 7 from J; bases not matched to a gene: 8. CDR3 length: 15 amino acids. As DNA, the CDR3 is TGTGCCAGCAGCCCCTGGGACAGGGGGGTCCCTGGCTACACCTTC. Protein: CASSPWDRGVPGYTF.

Only a few counts were recorded for this clonotype. The chain recombines TRBV6-5 with TRBJ1-4; 7 bases match TRBD1. Losses at the gene ends were 4 bases for V and 4 bases for J; bases not matched to a gene: 12. Germline V lookup: CDR1 MNHEY, CDR2 SVGAGI. There are 17 residues in the CDR3. DNA for the CDR3: TGTGCCAGCAGTTTCCATACAGGGGAAAGAGTTAATGAAAAACTGTTTTTT. Translation: CASSFHTGERVNEKLFF.

In its sample, this clonotype was seen a few times. The chain carries TRBV20-1 and TRBJ2-5; tentatively, D is TRBD2 (5 bases). The J call may be mistaken, given a closer DNA end match to TRBJ2-1. The CDR3 sequence is 11 residues long. Looked up from germline, CDR1 is DFQATT and CDR2 is SNEGSKA (reference sequence). The CDR3 spells CRVKNGDEQFF. The CDR3 DNA follows: TGCAGAGTTAAGAACGGGGATGAGCAGTTCTTC.

This clonotype has only one observation. This chain connects TRBV28 to TRBJ2-5; the D is unclear. The CDR3 covers 15 residues. V was pared by 5 bases and J by 1 base, with 14 bases between. CDR1 and CDR2 (germline): MDHEN, SYDVKM. The CDR3 DNA reads as TGTGCCAGCAGTACCCCCGGACCGATCCAAGAGACCCAGTACTTC. Its protein product is CASSTPGPIQETQYF.

The rearrangement uses TRBV7-2 and TRBJ2-7, with 14 bases aligning to TRBD2. CDR1 and CDR2 (germline): SGHTA, FQGNSA. The CDR3 runs to 15 residues. V lost 7 bases and J lost 1; bases outside the gene matches: 3. CDR3 sequence: CASNGLAGGSYEQYF. The CDR3 region has the DNA TGTGCCAGCAACGGACTAGCGGGGGGATCCTACGAGCAGTACTTC. The variable domain in full, completed from reference TRBV7-2 and TRBJ2-7, reads GAGVSQSPSNKVTEKGKDVELRCDPISGHTALYWYRQSLGQGLEFLIYFQGNSAPDKSGLPSDRFSAERTGGSVSTLTIQRTQQEDSAVYLCASNGLAGGSYEQYFGPGTRLTVT.

J is TRBJ1-1 and V is TRBV19; D remains unclear. The CDR3 is 12 residues long. Trimming stripped 7 bases from V and 0 bases from J, with 6 bases between. In germline, CDR1 is LNHDA, CDR2 SQIVND (reference sequence). CDR3 sequence (DNA): TGTGCCAGTACGAGGTTGAACACTGAAGCTTTCTTT. This sequence encodes CASTRLNTEAFF.

The gene calls are TRBV18 and TRBJ2-1; 7 bases align to TRBD1. There are 15 residues in the CDR3. The J segment lost 5 bases and the V segment lost 3 bases, leaving 7 bases of the junction unmatched. Germline assignment: CDR1 KGHSH and CDR2 LQKENI. This chain's CDR3 is CASSPPRGGNNEQFF. The DNA of the CDR3 is TGTGCCAGCTCACCCCCTCGAGGGGGCAACAATGAGCAGTTCTTC.

The V and J genes are TRBV29-1 and TRBJ1-4, with a possible D match to TRBD1 (5 bases). There are 14 residues in the CDR3. V was clipped by 0 bases and J by 7 bases, with 12 bases between them. Germline loops: CDR1 SQVTM, CDR2 ANQGSEA. In nucleotides, the CDR3 is TGCAGCGTTGAAGACAGGGCGGGGACTGAAAAACTGTTTTTT. It yields the protein CSVEDRAGTEKLFF.

This sequence joins TRBV6-2 or TRBV6-3 and TRBJ2-4, with TRBD2 matching 15 bases. The germline CDR1 and CDR2 sequences are MNHEY and SVGEGT. J gave up 7 bases and V 2 bases, and 3 bases lay outside the gene matches. CDR3 length equals 16 residues. CDR3 nucleotide sequence: TGTGCCAGCAGTTACGGACTAGCGGGGGGGCTGAACATTCAGTACTTC. This encodes CASSYGLAGGLNIQYF.

CDR3 DNA: TGTGCCAGCAGCCCGGAGGACGCTGGGGCCAACGTCCTGACTTTC. It translates to CASSPEDAGANVLTF. The gene calls are TRBV6-2 or TRBV6-3 and TRBJ2-6; TRBD2 might be the D (5 bases). V was shortened by 6 bases and J by 2 bases, with 11 bases between the two germline ends. The CDR3 is 15 residues long. The V gene's germline CDR1 is MNHEY and CDR2 SVGEGT.

CDR3 nucleotides: TGCGCCAGCAGCCAAGATAAGAATAGGGCTAGCGGGTCCTACGAGCAGTACTTC. As protein: CASSQDKNRASGSYEQYF. The chain recombines TRBV4-1 with TRBJ2-7; 8 bases align to TRBD2. Germline values: CDR1 MGHRA, CDR2 YSYEKL. With V trimmed by 0 bases and J by 1 base, 11 bases remained unmatched. The CDR3 runs to 18 residues.

This clonotype was detected a few times. The CDR3 DNA reads as TGTGCCAGCAGCCAACCACTGGGGGTATCAAGCTCCTACAATGAGCAGTTCTTC. It codes for CASSQPLGVSSSYNEQFF. This rearrangement joins TRBV4-2 to TRBJ2-1; either TRBD1 or TRBD2 may fit D (5 bases each). The CDR3 is made up of 18 amino acids. CDR1 is LGHNA and CDR2 is YNFKEQ in the germline V gene. V was cut by 2 bases and J by 0 bases, with 17 bases left in between.

The genes are TRBV7-2 and TRBJ1-4; D uncertain. There are 14 residues in the CDR3. V was shortened by 8 bases and J by 8 bases, with 18 bases between the two germline ends. Germline V gene data show CDR1 as SGHTA and CDR2 as FQGNSA. The CDR3 sequence: CASRLGQTREKLFF. DNA of the CDR3: TGTGCCAGCCGACTCGGGCAGACGAGGGAAAAACTGTTTTTT.

The CDR3 protein is CSANSRGLQETQYF. DNA of the CDR3: TGCAGTGCTAATAGCAGGGGTCTTCAAGAGACCCAGTACTTC. The rearrangement uses TRBV20-1 and TRBJ2-5, with a tentative D call TRBD1 (6 bases). The CDR3 is 14 residues long. The V gene lost 4 bases and the J gene lost 2 bases, with 14 bases spanning the gap. The V gene's germline CDR1 is DFQATT and CDR2 SNEGSKA (reference sequence).

The table lists this clonotype with a few counts. This chain uses TRBV28 with TRBJ1-4, with D perhaps TRBD1 (6 bases). Per the germline V gene, CDR1 is MDHEN and CDR2 is SYDVKM. Trimming shortened V by 5 bases and J by 6 bases, and 16 bases separated the two germline ends. The CDR3 runs 15 residues. The chain's CDR3 is CASSRYREVDEKLFF. The DNA for the CDR3 is TGTGCCAGCAGTCGGTACAGGGAGGTTGATGAAAAACTGTTTTTT.

The sample holds a few counts of this clonotype. V usage is TRBV20-1 and J usage is TRBJ2-5; D is possibly TRBD2 (6 bases). Gene TRBJ2-1 matches the end of the DNA better, so the J call may be wrong. The V gene's germline CDR1 is DFQATT and CDR2 SNEGSKA (reference sequence). The CDR3 is made up of 14 amino acids. The CDR3 protein is CSARVAAGFNEQFF. CDR3 in DNA: TGCAGTGCTAGAGTAGCGGCGGGATTCAATGAGCAGTTCTTC.

There are a few counts of this clonotype. The chain has TRBV5-1 and TRBJ2-1; D is ambiguous. Germline V gene lookup returns CDR1 SGHRS and CDR2 YFSETQ. V dropped 1 base and J dropped 0 bases, with 14 bases sitting between them. This CDR3 is 17 amino acids long. The CDR3 region has the DNA TGCGCCAGCAGCTTGTCCGTTGGGTTGAGCTCCTACAATGAGCAGTTCTTC. Translation: CASSLSVGLSSYNEQFF. Filled out from reference TRBV5-1 and TRBJ2-1, the complete variable domain reads KAGVTQTPRYLIKTRGQQVTLSCSPISGHRSVSWYQQTPGQGLQFLFEYFSETQRNKGNFPGRFSGRQFSNSRSEMNVSTLELGDSALYLCASSLSVGLSSYNEQFFGPGTRLTVL.

This clonotype showed up just a few times. V gene TRBV20-1 combines with J gene TRBJ1-3; D possibly corresponds to TRBD1 (5 bases). CDR1 is DFQATT and CDR2 is SNEGSKA in the germline V gene (reference sequence). The length of the CDR3 is 16 residues. Trimming removed 3 bases at V and 4 bases at J, with 19 bases between. The CDR3 DNA reads as TGCAGTGCTAGCGGGGGTGGCAGGCCCCTGGGAAACACCATATATTTT. Amino acids: CSASGGGRPLGNTIYF.